Presented here are 20 T cell receptor beta chains from one specimen sequenced in a study of T cell repertoires in cytomegalovirus infection. Which antigens these TCRs recognize remains unknown. TCRdb reprocessed the reads via MiXCR and lists one record per CDR3 protein. The table lists fewer than 1,000,000 distinct CDR3 sequences, approximately 30% of them singletons, with 10% to 15% in the top ten. Sequencing used cultured CD8+ T cells from PBMCs, obtained from culture after CMV antigen stimulation. The receptor source for this set is a human donor in good health (CMV status not recorded). Some clones in this sample may be carry-over from other donors' samples.

This chain joins TRBV7-9 and TRBJ1-1; D not resolved. The germline gives CDR1 SEHNR, CDR2 FQNEAQ (reference sequence). The V end was cut by 8 bases, the J end by 7 bases, with 17 bases between. The CDR3 sequence is 13 residues long. CDR3 in DNA: TGTGCCAGCCGTCGGTTTGCAGGCGATGAAGCTTTCTTT. This encodes CASRRFAGDEAFF. Drawing the rest from reference TRBV7-9 and TRBJ1-1, the complete variable domain is DTGVSQNPRHKITKRGQNVTFRCDPISEHNRLYWYRQTLGQGPEFLTYFQNEAQLEKSRLLSDRFSAERPKGSFSTLEIQRTEQGDSAMYLCASRRFAGDEAFFGQGTRLTVV.

The chain combines TRBV7-9 with TRBJ1-1; possibly TRBD1 for D (6 bases). Between the trimmed V and J ends, which lost 4 bases and 1 base, there was a span of 13 bases. The CDR3 loop spans 15 amino acids. The germline V gene has CDR1 SEHNR and CDR2 FQNEAQ (reference sequence). The CDR3 protein is CASSSPGDRNTEAFF. CDR3 sequence (DNA): TGTGCCAGCAGCTCACCAGGGGATCGGAACACTGAAGCTTTCTTT.

This clonotype has a single count. The chain is built from TRBV4-1 and TRBJ1-2; 9 positions match TRBD1. J was trimmed by 3 bases and V by 10 bases; bases with no gene match: 12. The germline gives CDR1 MGHRA, CDR2 YSYEKL. This CDR3 is built from 15 residues. CDR3 residues: CANTPGQGIDYGYTF. DNA for the CDR3: TGCGCCAACACCCCGGGACAGGGTATCGACTATGGCTACACCTTC.

This clonotype has a count of ten or more. The rearrangement links TRBV7-8 to TRBJ2-3; D unclear. The CDR3 loop spans 13 amino acids. Germline-derived CDR1 and CDR2 are SGHVS and FQNEAQ. With 7 bases removed from V and 6 bases from J, the gap between germline ends came to 14 bases. The CDR3 protein is CASTPSPGDTQYF. The CDR3 region has the DNA TGTGCCAGCACTCCGTCGCCCGGGGATACGCAGTATTTT.

Concerning this clonotype itself: The junction and the germline gene differ at one end; a read error may be behind it. The CDR3 is CVSSTGRGNSPLHF. In DNA form, the CDR3 reads TGTGTCAGCAGTACAGGGCGTGGTAATTCACCCCTCCACTTT. The chain couples TRBV27 to TRBJ1-6; TRBD1 might be the D (6 bases). This CDR3 is 14 amino acids long. Germline values: CDR1 MNHEY, CDR2 SMNVEV (reference sequence).

This clonotype came up many times. V and J are TRBV19 and TRBJ1-1; 9 positions match TRBD1. There are 14 residues in the CDR3. Germline loops: CDR1 LNHDA, CDR2 SQIVND (reference sequence). V was clipped by 6 bases and J by 4 bases; unmatched bases: 6. CDR3: CASRPQGAITEAFF. CDR3 coding DNA: TGTGCCAGTAGACCACAGGGGGCAATCACTGAAGCTTTCTTT.

The chain recombines TRBV5-1 with TRBJ2-7, with D unclear. This CDR3 has 14 amino acids. V lost 7 bases and J lost 5, with 19 bases in between. Germline CDR1 is SGHRS and CDR2 is YFSETQ. DNA of the CDR3: TGCGCCAGCCGAGTCCGCGGACGGCACGACGAGCAGTACTTC. Protein product: CASRVRGRHDEQYF.

Ten or more counts support this clonotype. The genes are TRBV7-2 and TRBJ2-2; perhaps TRBD1 as D (6 bases). Germline-derived CDR1 and CDR2 are SGHTA and FQGNSA. The CDR3 totals 18 residues. The V and J ends lost 5 bases and 5 bases respectively, with 24 bases between them. Here the CDR3 DNA reads TGTGCCAGCAGCCCCCGACAGGTCTGGGGGAGTAGGACCGGGGAGCTGTTTTTT. Translation: CASSPRQVWGSRTGELFF.

This clonotype was seen only a few times. The chain recombines TRBV19 with TRBJ1-1, with D hard to call. Germline values: CDR1 LNHDA, CDR2 SQIVND (reference sequence). The CDR3 runs to 14 residues. V was clipped by 1 base and J by 2 bases, with 8 bases between them. Here the CDR3 reads CASSIGADNTEAFF. The CDR3 coding sequence is TGTGCCAGTAGTATAGGTGCGGACAACACTGAAGCTTTCTTT.

The rearrangement links TRBV28 to TRBJ2-1, with 8 bases that match TRBD1. This CDR3 spans 13 amino acids. Germline CDR1 reads MDHEN; CDR2 reads SYDVKM. Losses at the gene ends were 3 bases for V and 13 bases for J; bases not matched to a gene: 8. Here the CDR3 DNA reads TGTGCCAGCAGTTTGATGCCGGGACAGGCTCAGTTCTTC. This encodes CASSLMPGQAQFF.

This clonotype was counted a few times. The CDR3 loop is CASSLSVQTGYGYTF. Written as DNA, the CDR3 is TGTGCCAGCAGTTTATCGGTTCAGACAGGCTATGGCTACACCTTC. This sequence joins TRBV27 and TRBJ1-2; D is possibly TRBD1 (6 bases). This CDR3 is built from 15 residues. Germline values: CDR1 MNHEY, CDR2 SMNVEV (reference sequence). Trimming removed 0 bases from V and 4 bases from J, with 12 bases in between.

This clonotype appeared once. J is TRBJ2-1 and V is TRBV20-1; perhaps D is TRBD1 or TRBD2 (5 bases each). Per the germline V gene, CDR1 is DFQATT and CDR2 is SNEGSKA (reference sequence). V was cut by 5 bases and J by 1 base, with 18 bases left in between. The CDR3 is 16 amino acids. The CDR3 nucleotides are TGCAGTGCTGACTATCCGCAGGGTGGTTCCTACAATGAGCAGTTCTTC. It specifies CSADYPQGGSYNEQFF.

The chain uses TRBV19 and TRBJ2-1, with 10 bases lining up with TRBD1. Germline V lookup: CDR1 LNHDA, CDR2 SQIVND (reference sequence). The CDR3 has 15 residues. V shed 5 bases and J 3 bases; nucleotides not matched to a gene: 4. CDR3 sequence reads: CASSARTGGYNEQFF. The CDR3 nucleotides are TGTGCCAGTAGTGCCCGGACAGGGGGCTACAATGAGCAGTTCTTC.

There are a few counts of this clonotype. A much larger clone differs from this one at a single base, so this may be a read error. This sequence joins TRBV19 and TRBJ1-5; maybe TRBD1 (6 bases). This CDR3 has 13 amino acids. V gave up 9 bases and J gave up 0 bases, with 9 bases separating them. Germline V lookup: CDR1 LNHDA, CDR2 SQIVND (reference sequence). CDR3 residues: CASNRDSNQPQHF. CDR3 nucleotides: TGTGCCAGCAACAGGGATAGCAATCAGCCCCAGCATTTT.

The genes are TRBV2 and TRBJ2-7, with a tentative D call TRBD2 (5 bases). Germline loops: CDR1 SNHLY, CDR2 FYNNEI. Between the trimmed V and J ends, which lost 3 bases and 3 bases, there was a span of 9 bases. The CDR3 is made up of 13 amino acids. CDR3 protein: CASSEAGYYEQYV. CDR3 coding DNA: TGTGCCAGCAGTGAGGCGGGCTACTACGAGCAGTACGTC.

This chain links TRBV20-1 with TRBJ2-2, with D unclear. Germline V gene data show CDR1 as DFQATT and CDR2 as SNEGSKA (reference sequence). V was pared by 5 bases and J by 5 bases, with 18 bases between. The CDR3 sequence is 15 residues long. Here the CDR3 DNA reads TGCAGTGCTGGTGGGCACAGACCAGCAACCGGGGAGCTGTTTTTT. Its protein product is CSAGGHRPATGELFF.

This clonotype came up a few times. This rearrangement joins TRBV11-2 to TRBJ2-3; 11 positions match TRBD2. The CDR3 has 17 residues. Losses at the gene ends were 5 bases for V and 6 bases for J; bases not matched to a gene: 13. Germline CDR1 reads SGHAT; CDR2 reads FQNNGV. This CDR3 is CASSPRALAGAGDTQYF. CDR3 coding DNA: TGTGCCAGCAGCCCGCGGGCACTAGCGGGGGCAGGGGATACGCAGTATTTT. Full variable domain (rest looked up from reference TRBV11-2 and TRBJ2-3): EAGVAQSPRYKIIEKRQSVAFWCNPISGHATLYWYQQILGQGPKLLIQFQNNGVVDDSQLPKDRFSAERLKGVDSTLKIQPAKLEDSAVYLCASSPRALAGAGDTQYFGPGTRLTVL.

The chain carries TRBV6-5 and TRBJ2-1, with TRBD1 as a possible D gene (5 bases). V lost 0 bases and J 0 bases, leaving 18 bases between the germline ends. Germline CDR1 reads MNHEY; CDR2 reads SVGAGI. CDR3 size: 19 residues. The DNA for the CDR3 is TGTGCCAGCAGTTACTCTGCAGGGTGGGAACAGAGCTCCTACAATGAGCAGTTCTTC. Its protein is CASSYSAGWEQSSYNEQFF.

This chain uses TRBV4-3 with TRBJ1-2; D possibly corresponds to TRBD1 (6 bases). Trimming stripped 0 bases from V and 4 bases from J, with 15 bases between. In germline, CDR1 is LGHNA, CDR2 YSLEER. This CDR3 spans 16 amino acids. The CDR3 coding sequence is TGCGCCAGCAGCCAAGATCGTGGGGGGCGAGGCTATGGCTACACCTTC. Protein: CASSQDRGGRGYGYTF.

This clonotype came up once. The chain links TRBV6-6 to TRBJ2-2; 7 nucleotides agree with TRBD1. CDR3 length: 14 residues. The trim removed 10 bases at V and 4 bases at J, leaving 9 bases unmatched. CDR1 is MNHNY, CDR2 SVGAGI, per germline (reference sequence). The CDR3 loop is CATTDRVITGELFF. CDR3 sequence (DNA): TGTGCCACTACTGACAGGGTTATCACCGGGGAGCTGTTTTTT.